The 21 T cell receptor beta chains presented below share a single source sample, sequenced in a study of pediatric ulcerative colitis. During colonoscopy, one to two rectal pinch biopsies were collected. The data were produced by immunoSEQ multiplex PCR, yet TCRdb's version contains in-frame clones alone and is incomplete. Among more than 35,000 clones, 55% to 85% were seen once, and the ten largest hold 0.74%. The sequencing sample was made of gut tissue. The receptors originated from a boy under 18 with moderate ulcerative colitis.

V is TRBV2 and J is TRBJ1-5, with 10 bases identical to TRBD1. V shed 7 bases, J shed 5 bases, and the junction held 8 bases outside the gene matches. This CDR3 region has 15 residues. Germline-derived CDR1 and CDR2 are SNHLY and FYNNEI. The CDR3 loop is CASKDRDRGYQPQHF. In DNA form, the CDR3 reads TGTGCCAGCAAGGACCGGGACAGGGGATATCAGCCCCAGCATTTT.

J is TRBJ2-7 and V is TRBV23-1, with 10 bases that match TRBD1. TRBV23-1 is an ORF for which the function is uncertain. CDR3 length: 17 residues. The V segment lost 1 base and the J segment 3 bases; nucleotides outside the gene matches: 9. In DNA form, the CDR3 reads TGCGCCAGCAGTCAATTTTCGGGACAGGGGAACCTCTACGAGCAGTACTTC. Encoded protein: CASSQFSGQGNLYEQYF.

The genes are TRBV9 and TRBJ1-5; D gene unclear. Trimming pared 0 bases from V and 4 bases from J, leaving 5 bases between. The CDR3 covers 13 residues. CDR1 and CDR2 (germline): SGDLS, YYNGEE. This CDR3 is CASSVAVNQPQHF. The CDR3 coding sequence is TGTGCCAGCAGCGTAGCAGTAAATCAGCCCCAGCATTTT.

This chain joins TRBV2 and TRBJ1-2; D is unclear. Germline V gives CDR1 SNHLY, CDR2 FYNNEI. V was clipped by 8 bases and J by 4 bases, with 11 bases between them. The CDR3 sequence is 12 residues long. The CDR3 protein is CASALSSYGYTF. CDR3 coding DNA: TGTGCCAGCGCGTTAAGTAGCTATGGCTACACCTTC.

Here the CDR3 reads CSVDRGQESSYEQYF. CDR3 DNA: TGCAGCGTTGACAGGGGACAGGAGAGCTCCTACGAGCAGTACTTC. The chain has TRBV29-1 and TRBJ2-7; 8 bases align to TRBD1. This CDR3 is built from 15 residues. Germline V gene sequence: CDR1 SQVTM, CDR2 ANQGSEA. The ends lost 3 bases at V and 0 bases at J; junction bases unmatched: 7.

V usage is TRBV10-3 and J usage is TRBJ2-7; 7 nucleotides line up with TRBD1. Per the germline V gene, CDR1 is ENHRY and CDR2 is SYGVKD. The CDR3 has 13 amino acids. The V and J ends lost 6 bases and 4 bases, in that order; junction bases with no gene match: 6. The CDR3 is CAISAGTVYEQYF. The CDR3 bases are TGTGCCATCAGCGCTGGGACAGTTTACGAGCAGTACTTC.

The rearrangement joins TRBV4-1 to TRBJ2-4, with D perhaps assigned TRBD1 or TRBD2 (5 bases each). CDR1 and CDR2 from the germline V gene are MGHRA and YSYEKL. The CDR3 is made up of 21 amino acids. The V and J ends lost 4 bases and 0 bases respectively, with 28 bases between them. CDR3 sequence reads: CASSRTEAGKYFRLAKNIQYF. The CDR3 nucleotides read TGCGCCAGCAGCCGGACGGAGGCAGGGAAATATTTCAGGCTAGCCAAAAACATTCAGTACTTC.

The genes are TRBV6-6 and TRBJ2-7, with TRBD2 matching 7 bases. The length of the CDR3 is 15 residues. With 2 bases clipped from V and 2 bases from J, the junction kept 6 bases outside the gene matches. From germline, CDR1 is MNHNY and CDR2 SVGAGI (reference sequence). This CDR3 reads CASSYTPGGTYEQYF. CDR3 DNA: TGTGCCAGCAGTTACACGCCGGGGGGAACCTACGAGCAGTACTTC.

V and J are TRBV6-5 and TRBJ1-5; TRBD1 might be the D (5 bases). The CDR3 covers 13 residues. Between the trimmed V and J ends, which lost 2 bases and 4 bases, there was a span of 6 bases. CDR1 MNHEY and CDR2 SVGAGI come from the germline V gene. CDR3 DNA: TGTGCCAGCAGTTACGGGACTAATCAGCCCCAGCATTTT. As protein: CASSYGTNQPQHF.

V usage is TRBV30 and J usage is TRBJ2-5; D is ambiguous. The CDR3 loop spans 12 amino acids. V was clipped by 7 bases and J by 9 bases, with 18 bases between them. Germline lookup yields CDR1 GTSNPN and CDR2 SVGIG (reference sequence). The CDR3 loop reads CASVLNHGAQYF. The CDR3 nucleotides are TGTGCCTCCGTTTTAAACCATGGGGCCCAGTACTTC.

V and J are TRBV18 and TRBJ1-2; the match to TRBD1 covers 7 bases. The germline CDR1 and CDR2 sequences are KGHSH and LQKENI. This CDR3 has 16 residues. With 5 bases clipped from V and 4 bases from J, the junction kept 13 bases outside the gene matches. The CDR3: CASSTSQTGKSYGYTF. The CDR3 DNA reads as TGTGCCAGCTCAACCTCCCAGACAGGGAAGAGCTATGGCTACACCTTC.

This clone was counted a few times. The chain carries TRBV27 and TRBJ1-6; 7 bases agree with TRBD1. Germline V gives CDR1 MNHEY, CDR2 SMNVEV (reference sequence). The CDR3 spans 14 residues. J gave up 5 bases and V 6 bases, and 4 bases lay outside the gene matches. The CDR3 nucleotides are TGTGCCAGCAGATCCGGGACAGATAATTCACCCCTCCACTTT. The encoded protein is CASRSGTDNSPLHF.

The chain is built from TRBV7-2 and TRBJ2-7; 7 bases align to TRBD2. The length of the CDR3 is 15 residues. V was pared by 7 bases and J by 5 bases, with 14 bases of the junction left unmatched. The germline gives CDR1 SGHTA, CDR2 FQGNSA. The CDR3 nucleotides read TGTGCCAGCATCCTAGGCGGGGCGGGGGTAAACGAGCAGTACTTC. It is translated as CASILGGAGVNEQYF.

This clone has a handful of counts. The V and J genes are TRBV2 and TRBJ2-2, with D uncertain. This CDR3 contains 13 residues. V shed 6 bases and J shed 2 bases, with 7 bases lying between them. Germline-derived CDR1 and CDR2 are SNHLY and FYNNEI. This CDR3 reads CASRPQNTGELFF. In DNA form, the CDR3 reads TGTGCCAGCAGGCCGCAAAACACCGGGGAGCTGTTTTTT.

The rearrangement links TRBV29-1 to TRBJ1-2; D may be TRBD1 (5 bases). Germline CDR1 is SQVTM and CDR2 is ANQGSEA. Between the trimmed V and J ends, which lost 4 bases and 0 bases, there was a span of 21 bases. The CDR3 totals 17 residues. CDR3: CSVVTAGRISTNYGYTF. The CDR3, as DNA: TGCAGCGTTGTAACGGCAGGGCGAATTTCGACTAACTATGGCTACACCTTC.

This clone was picked up a small number of times. The chain has TRBV10-3 and TRBJ2-7; 8 positions agree with TRBD1. The CDR3 covers 14 residues. V shed 4 bases, J shed 4 bases, and the junction held 6 bases outside the gene matches. Germline V gene sequence: CDR1 ENHRY, CDR2 SYGVKD. CDR3 nucleotide sequence: TGTGCCATCAGTGTGACAGGGGATTTATACGAGCAGTACTTC. It codes for CAISVTGDLYEQYF.

V and J are TRBV11-2 and TRBJ2-2; D call uncertain. Trimming left V 5 bases short and J 0 bases short, with 7 bases between. The CDR3 spans 14 residues. Germline V CDR1 and CDR2: SGHAT, FQNNGV. The CDR3: CASSLPANTGELFF. The CDR3 nucleotides read TGTGCCAGCAGCCTACCCGCGAACACCGGGGAGCTGTTTTTT.

The V gene is TRBV5-6, the J gene TRBJ1-5; D might be TRBD1 (5 bases). This CDR3 comprises 15 residues. Germline assignment: CDR1 SGHDT and CDR2 YYEEEE. V was trimmed by 1 base and J by 3 bases, leaving 11 bases between them. The DNA of the CDR3 is TGTGCCAGCAGCTTGTTCGCAGGGAACAATCAGCCCCAGCATTTT. Amino acids: CASSLFAGNNQPQHF.

V usage is TRBV6-1 and J usage is TRBJ2-1, with 12 bases matching TRBD2. The J segment lost 4 bases and the V segment lost 0 bases, leaving 7 bases of the junction unmatched. The CDR3 is 18 residues long. In germline, CDR1 is MNHNS, CDR2 SASEGT. This CDR3 is CASSEALLAGGPYNEQFF. The CDR3 DNA follows: TGTGCCAGCAGTGAAGCTCTACTAGCGGGAGGCCCTTACAATGAGCAGTTCTTC.

There are a few counts of this clone. The J gene is TRBJ2-3, the V gene TRBV2; D assignment may be TRBD1 or TRBD2 (5 bases each). Germline V CDR1 and CDR2: SNHLY, FYNNEI. CDR3 length: 15 residues. Trimming cost V 5 bases and J 2 bases, with 14 bases left between them. The CDR3 loop reads CASSRPGPLTDTQYF. CDR3 DNA sequence: TGTGCCAGCAGTCGTCCGGGACCTCTCACAGATACGCAGTATTTT. The complete variable domain, with remaining parts taken from reference TRBV2 and TRBJ2-3, reads EPEVTQTPSHQVTQMGQEVILRCVPISNHLYFYWYRQILGQKVEFLVSFYNNEISEKSEIFDDQFSVERPDGSNFTLKIRSTKLEDSAMYFCASSRPGPLTDTQYFGPGTRLTVL.

V and J are TRBV7-2 and TRBJ1-2; 7 nucleotides match TRBD1. The junction had 7 bases not matched to a gene; V was cut back by 6 bases and J by 6 bases. CDR1 is SGHTA, CDR2 FQGNSA, per germline. The CDR3 runs to 13 residues. The CDR3 loop is CASRAQGSHGYTF. The CDR3 DNA reads TGTGCCAGCAGGGCACAGGGGTCACATGGCTACACCTTC.